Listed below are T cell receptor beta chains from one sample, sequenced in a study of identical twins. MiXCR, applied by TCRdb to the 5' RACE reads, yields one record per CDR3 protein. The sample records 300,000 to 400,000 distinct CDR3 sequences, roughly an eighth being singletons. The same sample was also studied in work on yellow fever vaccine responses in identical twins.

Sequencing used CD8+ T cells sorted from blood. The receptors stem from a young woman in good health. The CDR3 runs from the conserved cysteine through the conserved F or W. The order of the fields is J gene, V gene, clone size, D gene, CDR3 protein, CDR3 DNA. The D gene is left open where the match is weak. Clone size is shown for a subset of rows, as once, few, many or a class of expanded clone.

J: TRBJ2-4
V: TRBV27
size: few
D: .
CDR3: CASSPAAVAKNIQYF
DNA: TGTGCCAGCAGTCCCGCGGCGGTAGCCAAAAACATTCAGTACTTC

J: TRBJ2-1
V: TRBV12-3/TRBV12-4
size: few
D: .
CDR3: CASSFTIGGDEQFF
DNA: TGTGCCAGCAGTTTTACGATCGGGGGCGATGAGCAGTTCTTC

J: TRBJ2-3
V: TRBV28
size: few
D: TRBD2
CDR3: CASSPPTSGGPTDTQYF
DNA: TGTGCCAGCAGTCCCCCGACTAGCGGGGGGCCCACAGATACGCAGTATTTT

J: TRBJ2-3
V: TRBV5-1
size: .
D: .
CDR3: CASLPGRRGTDTQYF
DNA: TGCGCCAGTCTACCGGGTCGACGGGGAACAGATACGCAGTATTTT

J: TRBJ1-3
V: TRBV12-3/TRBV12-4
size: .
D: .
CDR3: CASSPQSGNTIYF
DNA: TGTGCCAGCAGTCCCCAATCTGGAAACACCATATATTTT

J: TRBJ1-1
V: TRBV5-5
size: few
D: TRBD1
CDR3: CASSSYRGTEAFF
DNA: TGTGCCAGCAGCTCGTACAGGGGTACTGAAGCTTTCTTT

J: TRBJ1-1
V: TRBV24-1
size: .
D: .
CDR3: CATSDSVWGSEAFF
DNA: TGTGCCACCAGTGATTCAGTTTGGGGGTCTGAAGCTTTCTTT

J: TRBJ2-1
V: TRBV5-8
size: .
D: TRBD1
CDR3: CASSWGQTYNEQFF
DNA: TGTGCCAGCAGCTGGGGACAGACCTACAATGAGCAGTTCTTC

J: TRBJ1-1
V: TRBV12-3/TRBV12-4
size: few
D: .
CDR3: CASSLPAGRTEAFF
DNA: TGTGCCAGCAGTTTACCCGCAGGGAGAACTGAAGCTTTCTTT

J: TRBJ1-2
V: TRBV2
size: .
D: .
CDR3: CASSESRGYGYTF
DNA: TGTGCCAGCAGTGAAAGCAGGGGTTATGGCTACACCTTC

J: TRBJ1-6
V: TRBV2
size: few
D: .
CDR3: CASLERGSYNSPLHF
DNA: TGTGCCAGCTTGGAGCGGGGCTCCTATAATTCACCCCTCCACTTT

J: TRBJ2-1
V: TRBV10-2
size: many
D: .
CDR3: CASSANEQFF
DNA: TGCGCCAGCAGTGCAAATGAGCAGTTCTTC

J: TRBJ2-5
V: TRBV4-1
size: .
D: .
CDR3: CASSQAYGGRLETQYF
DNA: TGCGCCAGCAGCCAAGCTTACGGCGGACGTCTGGAGACCCAGTACTTC

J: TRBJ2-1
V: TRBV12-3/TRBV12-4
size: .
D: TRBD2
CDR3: CASSFSLTSGSRNEQFF
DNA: TGTGCCAGCAGTTTCTCCCTCACTAGCGGGAGTAGGAATGAGCAGTTCTTC

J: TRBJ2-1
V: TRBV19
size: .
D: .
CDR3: CASSMYPLNNEQFF
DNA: TGTGCCAGTAGTATGTATCCTCTCAACAATGAGCAGTTCTTC

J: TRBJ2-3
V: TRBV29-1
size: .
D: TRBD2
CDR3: CSVEVPGLVPYTQYF
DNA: TGCAGCGTTGAAGTCCCGGGACTAGTACCATATACGCAGTATTTT

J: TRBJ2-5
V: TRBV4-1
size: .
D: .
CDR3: CASSQDPTSTETQYF
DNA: TGCGCCAGCAGCCAGGACCCTACCTCGACGGAGACCCAGTACTTC

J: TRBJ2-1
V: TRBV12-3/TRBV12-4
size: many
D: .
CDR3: CASSLELYNEQFF
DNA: TGTGCCAGCAGTTTAGAACTATACAATGAGCAGTTCTTC

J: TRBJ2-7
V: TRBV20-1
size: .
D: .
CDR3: CSARDSAGWDYEQYF
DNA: TGCAGTGCTAGAGATTCCGCAGGGTGGGATTACGAGCAGTACTTC

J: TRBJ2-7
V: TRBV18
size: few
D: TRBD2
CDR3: CASSPGTSGRAIDYEQYF
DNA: TGTGCCAGCTCACCCGGGACTAGCGGGAGGGCCATAGACTACGAGCAGTACTTC

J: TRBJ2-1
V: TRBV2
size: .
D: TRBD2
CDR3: CAGQSAGSVYNEQFF
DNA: TGTGCCGGACAATCAGCGGGGTCTGTTTACAATGAGCAGTTCTTC

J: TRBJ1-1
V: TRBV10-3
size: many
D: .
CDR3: CAISVGELTEAFF
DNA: TGTGCCATCAGTGTCGGGGAACTCACTGAAGCTTTCTTT

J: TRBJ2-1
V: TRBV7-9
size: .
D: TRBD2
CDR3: CARSPGLAAYNEQFF
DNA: TGTGCCAGGAGCCCGGGACTAGCGGCTTACAATGAGCAGTTCTTC

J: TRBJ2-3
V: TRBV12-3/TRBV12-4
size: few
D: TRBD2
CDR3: CASRSGSRADTQYF
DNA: TGTGCCAGCAGGAGCGGGAGTAGGGCAGATACGCAGTATTTT

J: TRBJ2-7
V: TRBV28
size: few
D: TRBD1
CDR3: CASSTGQDSYEQYF
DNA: TGTGCCAGCAGCACGGGACAGGATTCCTACGAGCAGTACTTC

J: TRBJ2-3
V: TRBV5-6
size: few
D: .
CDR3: CASSLSRVGTDTQYF
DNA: TGTGCCAGCAGCTTGTCGAGGGTGGGCACAGATACGCAGTATTTT

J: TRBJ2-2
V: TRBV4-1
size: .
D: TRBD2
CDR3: CASSPSLGGGVTGELFF
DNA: TGCGCCAGCAGCCCCTCCCTAGGCGGGGGGGTAACCGGGGAGCTGTTTTTT